This TCR beta chain was found in a study of regulatory T cells in long-lasting Graves disease. A note on this clonotype: The target antigen is unknown.

The V gene's germline CDR1 is MDHEN and CDR2 SYDVKM. This CDR3 spans 14 amino acids. Trimming stripped 4 bases from V and 0 bases from J, with 7 bases between. CDR3-region Arm-PCR and iRepertoire HTBI primers produced the TCR beta libraries. Using its own MiXCR run on the multiplex PCR reads, TCRdb lists one record per CDR3 protein. The sample contains 300,000 to 500,000 distinct CDR3 sequences, 20% to 25% of which appear only once. Time point: persistent/refractory GD, antithyroid drugs over 5 years with positive TRAb. Researchers made the TCR library from RNA that was extracted from PBMCs. Collection of peripheral blood (about 8.8 milliliters) was done using EDTA tubes. Whole-study findings and limits: Repertoires from persistent disease leaned toward TRBV28, TRBJ1-2 and TRBJ2-5. Shared public clonotypes totalled some 2,500 in persistent patients, compared with 966 in new patients.

The sequence was collected from a female donor with Graves disease. The chain employs TRBV28 and TRBJ1-3; D gene uncertain. Specimen: peripheral blood mononuclear cells (PBMCs), collected when the disease was refractory, from a patient treated with antithyroid drugs. CDR3 in amino acids: CASSSRVSGNTIYF. The CDR3 nucleotides are TGTGCCAGCAGTTCCCGGGTCTCTGGAAACACCATATATTTT.